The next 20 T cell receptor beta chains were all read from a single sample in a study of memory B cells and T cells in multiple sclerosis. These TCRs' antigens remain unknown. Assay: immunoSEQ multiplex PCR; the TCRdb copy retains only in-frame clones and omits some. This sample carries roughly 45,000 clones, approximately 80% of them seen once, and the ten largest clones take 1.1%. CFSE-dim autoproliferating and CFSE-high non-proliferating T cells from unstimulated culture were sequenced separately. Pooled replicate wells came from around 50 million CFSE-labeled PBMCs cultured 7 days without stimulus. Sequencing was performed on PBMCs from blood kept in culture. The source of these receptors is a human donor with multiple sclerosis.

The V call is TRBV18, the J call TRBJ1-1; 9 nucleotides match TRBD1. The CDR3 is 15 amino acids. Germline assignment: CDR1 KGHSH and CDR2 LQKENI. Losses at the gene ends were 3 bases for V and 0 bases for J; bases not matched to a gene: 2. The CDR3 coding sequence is TGTGCCAGCTCACCCGGACAGGGGATGAACACTGAAGCTTTCTTT. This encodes CASSPGQGMNTEAFF.

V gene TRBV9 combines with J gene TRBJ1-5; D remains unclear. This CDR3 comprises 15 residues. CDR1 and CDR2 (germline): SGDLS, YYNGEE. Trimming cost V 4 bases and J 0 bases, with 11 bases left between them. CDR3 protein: CASSQTPYSNQPQHF. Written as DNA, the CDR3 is TGTGCCAGCAGCCAGACACCGTATAGCAATCAGCCCCAGCATTTT.

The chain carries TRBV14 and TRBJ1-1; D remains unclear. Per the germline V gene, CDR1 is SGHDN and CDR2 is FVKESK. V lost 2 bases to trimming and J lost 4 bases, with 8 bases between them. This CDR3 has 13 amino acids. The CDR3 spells CASSQSRITEAFF. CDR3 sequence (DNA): TGTGCCAGCAGCCAATCGCGTATCACTGAAGCTTTCTTT.

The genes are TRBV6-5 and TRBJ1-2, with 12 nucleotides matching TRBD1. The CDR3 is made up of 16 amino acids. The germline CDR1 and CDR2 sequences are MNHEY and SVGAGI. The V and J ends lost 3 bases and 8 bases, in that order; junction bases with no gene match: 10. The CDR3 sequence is CASSYSGTGGIGGYTF. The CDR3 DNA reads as TGTGCCAGCAGTTATAGTGGGACAGGGGGCATAGGAGGCTACACCTTC.

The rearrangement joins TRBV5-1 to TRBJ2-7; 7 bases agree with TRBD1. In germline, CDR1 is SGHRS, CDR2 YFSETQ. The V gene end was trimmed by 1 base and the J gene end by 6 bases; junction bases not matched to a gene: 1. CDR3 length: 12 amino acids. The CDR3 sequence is CASSLTGVEQYF. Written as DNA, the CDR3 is TGCGCCAGCAGCTTGACAGGGGTCGAGCAGTACTTC.

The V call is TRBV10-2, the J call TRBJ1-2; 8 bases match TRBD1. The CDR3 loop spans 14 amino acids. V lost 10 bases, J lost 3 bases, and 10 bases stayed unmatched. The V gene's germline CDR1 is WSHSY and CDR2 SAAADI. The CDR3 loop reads CATWDRRQYYGYTF. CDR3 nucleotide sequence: TGCGCCACCTGGGACAGGCGACAATACTATGGCTACACCTTC.

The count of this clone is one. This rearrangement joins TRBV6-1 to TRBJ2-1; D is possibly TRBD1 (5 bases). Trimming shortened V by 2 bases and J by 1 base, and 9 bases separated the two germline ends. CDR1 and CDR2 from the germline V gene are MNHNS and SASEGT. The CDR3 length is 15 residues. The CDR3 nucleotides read TGTGCCAGCAGTGAATTTGCAGGGTCCTACAATGAGCAGTTCTTC. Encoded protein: CASSEFAGSYNEQFF.

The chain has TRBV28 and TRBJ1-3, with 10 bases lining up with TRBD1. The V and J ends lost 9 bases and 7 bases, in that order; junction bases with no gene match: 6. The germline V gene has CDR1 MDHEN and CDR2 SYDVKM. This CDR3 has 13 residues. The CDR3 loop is CASKTGGRNTIYF. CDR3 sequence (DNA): TGTGCCAGTAAGACAGGGGGCCGGAACACCATATATTTT.

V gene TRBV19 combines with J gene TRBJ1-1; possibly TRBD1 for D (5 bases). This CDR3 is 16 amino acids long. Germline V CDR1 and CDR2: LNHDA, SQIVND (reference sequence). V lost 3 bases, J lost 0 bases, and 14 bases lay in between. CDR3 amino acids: CASSMGRRALNTEAFF. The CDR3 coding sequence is TGTGCCAGTAGTATGGGGCGCAGGGCTTTGAACACTGAAGCTTTCTTT.

The CDR3 DNA reads TGTGCCAGCAGCCCCGGGGGGGCCGGGGAGCTGTTTTTT. Translated, it gives CASSPGGAGELFF. V usage is TRBV7-9 and J usage is TRBJ2-2; TRBD2 matches at 8 bases. Per the germline V gene, CDR1 is SEHNR and CDR2 is FQNEAQ (reference sequence). CDR3 length: 13 residues. V shed 5 bases, J shed 6 bases, and the junction held 2 bases outside the gene matches.

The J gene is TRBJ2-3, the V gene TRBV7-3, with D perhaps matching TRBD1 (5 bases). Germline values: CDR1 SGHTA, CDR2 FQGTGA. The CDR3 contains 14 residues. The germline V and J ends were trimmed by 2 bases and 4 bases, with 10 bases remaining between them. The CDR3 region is CASSLGQGADTQYF. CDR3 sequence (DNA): TGTGCCAGCAGCTTAGGGCAGGGTGCAGATACGCAGTATTTT.

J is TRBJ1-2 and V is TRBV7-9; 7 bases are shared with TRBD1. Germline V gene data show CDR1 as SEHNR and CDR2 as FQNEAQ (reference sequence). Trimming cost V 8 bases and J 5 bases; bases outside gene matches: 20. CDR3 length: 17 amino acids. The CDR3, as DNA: TGTGCCAGCGGCGAGGGGGCACGGCCAGGCGGAGCGTATGGCTACACCTTC. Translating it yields CASGEGARPGGAYGYTF.

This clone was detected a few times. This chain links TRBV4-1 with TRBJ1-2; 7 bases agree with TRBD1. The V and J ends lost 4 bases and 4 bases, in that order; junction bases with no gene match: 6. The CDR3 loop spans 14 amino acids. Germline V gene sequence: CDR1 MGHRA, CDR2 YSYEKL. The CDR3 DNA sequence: TGCGCCAGCAGCCGGCCGGGACAGCTCTATGGCTACACCTTC. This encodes CASSRPGQLYGYTF.

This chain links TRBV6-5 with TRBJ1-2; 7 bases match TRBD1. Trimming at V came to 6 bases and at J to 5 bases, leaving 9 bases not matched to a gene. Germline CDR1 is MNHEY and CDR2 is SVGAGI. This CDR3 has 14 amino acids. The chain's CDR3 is CASSPDREQYGYTF. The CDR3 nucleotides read TGTGCCAGCAGCCCCGACAGGGAACAGTATGGCTACACCTTC.

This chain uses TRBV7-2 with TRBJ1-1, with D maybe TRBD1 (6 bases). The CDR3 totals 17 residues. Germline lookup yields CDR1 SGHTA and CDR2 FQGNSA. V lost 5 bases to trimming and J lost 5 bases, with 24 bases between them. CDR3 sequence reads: CASSPKGGAGAMTEAFF. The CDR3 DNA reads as TGTGCCAGCAGCCCTAAGGGAGGGGCGGGGGCGATGACTGAAGCTTTCTTT.

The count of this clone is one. CDR3 DNA: TGTGCCAGCAGCTTAAGTTCTTTAATCAGGGGCTACACCTTC. Residues: CASSLSSLIRGYTF. This chain uses TRBV13 with TRBJ1-2; D is unresolved. V shed 2 bases and J shed 8 bases, with 15 bases lying between them. The CDR3 runs to 14 residues. Germline values: CDR1 PRHDT, CDR2 FYEKMQ (reference sequence).

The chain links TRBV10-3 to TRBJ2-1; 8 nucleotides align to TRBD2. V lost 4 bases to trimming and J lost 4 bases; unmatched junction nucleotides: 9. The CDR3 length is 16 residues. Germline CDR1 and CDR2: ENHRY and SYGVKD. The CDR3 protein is CAISGKPGGAYNEQFF. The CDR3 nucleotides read TGTGCCATCAGTGGGAAGCCCGGGGGGGCGTACAATGAGCAGTTCTTC.

The CDR3 coding sequence is TGTGCCAGCAGCACAGGGTACAATCAGCCCCAGCATTTT. Translation: CASSTGYNQPQHF. The V gene is TRBV7-3, the J gene TRBJ1-5; weak D call: TRBD1 (6 bases). Trimming took 5 bases from V and 3 from J, leaving 8 bases between them. Germline CDR1 is SGHTA and CDR2 is FQGTGA. The CDR3 length is 13 residues.

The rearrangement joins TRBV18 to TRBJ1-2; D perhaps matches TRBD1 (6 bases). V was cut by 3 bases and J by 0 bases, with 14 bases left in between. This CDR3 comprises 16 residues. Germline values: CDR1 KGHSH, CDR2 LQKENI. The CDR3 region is CASSPRTGSSNYGYTF. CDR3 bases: TGTGCCAGCTCACCTCGTACAGGGAGTTCTAACTATGGCTACACCTTC.

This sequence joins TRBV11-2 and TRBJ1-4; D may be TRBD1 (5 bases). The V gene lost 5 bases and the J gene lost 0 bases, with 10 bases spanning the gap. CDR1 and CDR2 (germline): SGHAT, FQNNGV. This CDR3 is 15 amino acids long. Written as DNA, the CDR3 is TGTGCCAGCAGCCTCCAGGGTACAACTAATGAAAAACTGTTTTTT. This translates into CASSLQGTTNEKLFF.